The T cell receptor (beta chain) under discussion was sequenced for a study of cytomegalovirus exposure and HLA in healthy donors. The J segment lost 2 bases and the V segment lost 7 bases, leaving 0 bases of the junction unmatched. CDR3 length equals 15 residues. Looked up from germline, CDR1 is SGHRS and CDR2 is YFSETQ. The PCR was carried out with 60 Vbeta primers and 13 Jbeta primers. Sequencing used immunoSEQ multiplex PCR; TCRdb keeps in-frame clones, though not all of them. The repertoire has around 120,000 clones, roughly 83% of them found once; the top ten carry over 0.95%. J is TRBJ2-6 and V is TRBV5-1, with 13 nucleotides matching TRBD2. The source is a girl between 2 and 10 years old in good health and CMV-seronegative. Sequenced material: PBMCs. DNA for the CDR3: TGCGCCAGCGGACTAGCGGGGGCTGGGGCCAACGTCCTGACTTTC. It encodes CASGLAGAGANVLTF.